These 16 T cell receptor beta chains came from one sample sequenced in a study of blood T cell repertoires in COVID-19. Sequencing was performed with immunoSEQ multiplex PCR; in TCRdb, only in-frame clones are kept and a portion is missing. The profile shows 350,000 to 400,000 clones, 80% to 90% of them singletons. Sequencing was performed on PBMCs or T cells enriched from blood (not recorded which). These receptors all come from a man aged 18 to 29 who had recovered from COVID-19.

This rearrangement joins TRBV9 to TRBJ2-7; 9 bases line up with TRBD1. The germline CDR1 and CDR2 sequences are SGDLS and YYNGEE. J gave up 4 bases and V 2 bases, and 7 bases lay outside the gene matches. The CDR3 length is 15 residues. The CDR3 protein is CASSVGQGNFYEQYF. CDR3 sequence (DNA): TGTGCCAGCAGCGTGGGACAGGGTAATTTTTACGAGCAGTACTTC.

The chain has TRBV15 and TRBJ2-1; 8 bases are a match to TRBD2. The CDR3 sequence is 16 residues long. Germline V lookup: CDR1 LNHNV, CDR2 YYDKDF (reference sequence). The V segment lost 5 bases and the J segment 10 bases; nucleotides outside the gene matches: 16. The CDR3 region is CATSSNSGTSLGEQFF. DNA for the CDR3: TGTGCCACCAGCTCCAATTCCGGGACTAGTTTAGGCGAGCAGTTCTTC.

V gene TRBV12-3 or TRBV12-4 combines with J gene TRBJ2-5, with D maybe TRBD2 (5 bases). The CDR3 length is 13 residues. V was trimmed by 6 bases and J by 5 bases, leaving 13 bases between them. CDR3 bases: TGTGCCAGCAGCCTTGAGGGCGGGGAGACCCAGTACTTC. It encodes CASSLEGGETQYF.

V usage is TRBV3-1 (or the pseudogene TRBV3-2) and J usage is TRBJ1-1; D ambiguous. The CDR3 spans 15 residues. The germline V gene encodes CDR1 LGHDT and CDR2 YNNKEL (reference sequence). The V gene lost 3 bases and the J gene lost 2 bases, with 13 bases spanning the gap. DNA of the CDR3: TGTGCCAGCAGCCATGTTGTGACTCGAAACACTGAAGCTTTCTTT. Translation: CASSHVVTRNTEAFF.

This clone was counted between two and nine times. The rearrangement links TRBV3-1 (or the pseudogene TRBV3-2) to TRBJ1-4; 8 nucleotides align to TRBD1. CDR1 is LGHDT, CDR2 YNNKEL, per germline (reference sequence). V lost 6 bases and J lost 8; bases outside the gene matches: 8. This CDR3 is built from 14 residues. CDR3: CASSLNRGREKLFF. The CDR3, as DNA: TGTGCCAGCAGTCTAAACAGGGGGAGGGAAAAACTGTTTTTT.

The chain employs TRBV5-1 and TRBJ2-7, with 7 bases fitting TRBD2. V gave up 1 base and J gave up 0 bases; unmatched junction bases: 7. CDR1 SGHRS and CDR2 YFSETQ come from the germline V gene. CDR3 size: 16 residues. The DNA for the CDR3 is TGCGCCAGCAGCTTGTCAGCGGGATCCGACTCCTACGAGCAGTACTTC. Translating gives CASSLSAGSDSYEQYF.

Only one count was recorded for this clone. The J gene is TRBJ2-5, the V gene TRBV25-1; TRBD1 matches 9 bases. With 5 bases clipped from V and 5 bases from J, the junction kept 9 bases outside the gene matches. CDR1 is MGHDK and CDR2 is SYGVNS in the germline V gene. The CDR3 loop spans 15 amino acids. CDR3 in amino acids: CASSIGTGRRETQYF. DNA of the CDR3: TGTGCCAGCAGTATTGGGACAGGGCGTCGGGAGACCCAGTACTTC.

The chain couples TRBV7-3 to TRBJ1-1, with TRBD1 identical over 7 bases. The CDR3 spans 13 residues. J gave up 8 bases and V 3 bases, and 6 bases lay outside the gene matches. The germline gives CDR1 SGHTA, CDR2 FQGTGA. The CDR3 nucleotides are TGTGCCAGCAGCTTCCGGGACAGCGGCGAAGCTTTCTTT. As protein: CASSFRDSGEAFF.

CDR3 residues: CATSRGQNSPLHF. The CDR3 bases are TGTGCCACCAGCAGGGGACAGAATTCACCCCTCCACTTT. The chain carries TRBV15 and TRBJ1-6, with 7 bases fitting TRBD1. This CDR3 spans 13 amino acids. Germline V CDR1 and CDR2: LNHNV, YYDKDF (reference sequence). The J segment lost 7 bases and the V segment lost 3 bases, leaving 0 bases of the junction unmatched.

For this clone: The identical CDR3 is also encoded by other nucleotide sequences in the sample. This rearrangement joins TRBV9 to TRBJ1-1; D is undetermined. V lost 0 bases and J lost 0, with 9 bases in between. This CDR3 is 15 amino acids long. Germline V gene sequence: CDR1 SGDLS, CDR2 YYNGEE. CDR3 in DNA: TGTGCCAGCAGCGTAGGGTCAGGCTTGAACACTGAAGCTTTCTTT. This encodes CASSVGSGLNTEAFF.

V is TRBV5-1 and J is TRBJ1-2; D not certain. Germline values: CDR1 SGHRS, CDR2 YFSETQ. Trimming removed 4 bases at V and 2 bases at J, with 18 bases between. This CDR3 comprises 16 residues. This CDR3 reads CASSRAHIAGNYGYTF. CDR3 sequence (DNA): TGCGCCAGCAGCCGAGCCCATATTGCGGGAAACTATGGCTACACCTTC.

This chain links TRBV5-5 with TRBJ2-3; 7 bases map to TRBD2. V lost 0 bases to trimming and J lost 3 bases; unmatched junction nucleotides: 7. Germline V CDR1 and CDR2: SGHKS, YYEKEE (reference sequence). The CDR3 extends over 16 amino acids. The CDR3 sequence is CASSLGGLAVTDTQYF. Here the CDR3 DNA reads TGTGCCAGCAGCTTGGGAGGCCTAGCGGTGACAGATACGCAGTATTTT.

About this clone: The same CDR3 arises from other DNA sequences in this sample as well. The chain links TRBV18 to TRBJ2-7; 9 nucleotides line up with TRBD2. Trimming cost V 3 bases and J 3 bases; bases outside gene matches: 3. The CDR3 totals 14 residues. CDR1 is KGHSH, CDR2 LQKENI, per germline. CDR3 loop: CASSPPSGIYEQYF. In nucleotides, the CDR3 is TGTGCCAGCTCACCTCCTAGCGGGATCTACGAGCAGTACTTC. The full variable domain, with the rest looked up from reference TRBV18 and TRBJ2-7, is NAGVMQNPRHLVRRRGQEARLRCSPMKGHSHVYWYRQLPEEGLKFMVYLQKENIIDESGMPKERFSAEFPKEGPSILRIQQVVRGDSAAYFCASSPPSGIYEQYFGPGTRLTVT.

The chain recombines TRBV7-9 with TRBJ1-2; a possible D gene is TRBD1 (5 bases). V was pared by 1 base and J by 8 bases, with 11 bases between. CDR1 is SEHNR, CDR2 FQNEAQ, per germline (reference sequence). The length of the CDR3 is 13 residues. The DNA of the CDR3 is TGTGCCAGCAGCTTAGAATTCCAGGGAGGCTACACCTTC. It yields the protein CASSLEFQGGYTF.

The CDR3: CASSQQLGTSTDTQYF. In nucleotides, the CDR3 is TGTGCCAGCAGCCAACAACTAGGGACTAGCACAGATACGCAGTATTTT. V and J are TRBV3-1 (or the pseudogene TRBV3-2) and TRBJ2-3; possible D gene TRBD2, 6 bases. The CDR3 runs to 16 residues. Per the germline V gene, CDR1 is LGHDT and CDR2 is YNNKEL (reference sequence). V lost 2 bases and J lost 0, with 12 bases in between.

Here the CDR3 DNA reads TGTGCCAGTAGTATAGAACTTTCGAACAATGAGCAGTTCTTC. Translating gives CASSIELSNNEQFF. The chain couples TRBV19 to TRBJ2-1; D not certain. Germline CDR1 and CDR2: LNHDA and SQIVND (reference sequence). With 0 bases removed from V and 5 bases from J, the gap between germline ends came to 8 bases. The CDR3 sequence is 14 residues long.